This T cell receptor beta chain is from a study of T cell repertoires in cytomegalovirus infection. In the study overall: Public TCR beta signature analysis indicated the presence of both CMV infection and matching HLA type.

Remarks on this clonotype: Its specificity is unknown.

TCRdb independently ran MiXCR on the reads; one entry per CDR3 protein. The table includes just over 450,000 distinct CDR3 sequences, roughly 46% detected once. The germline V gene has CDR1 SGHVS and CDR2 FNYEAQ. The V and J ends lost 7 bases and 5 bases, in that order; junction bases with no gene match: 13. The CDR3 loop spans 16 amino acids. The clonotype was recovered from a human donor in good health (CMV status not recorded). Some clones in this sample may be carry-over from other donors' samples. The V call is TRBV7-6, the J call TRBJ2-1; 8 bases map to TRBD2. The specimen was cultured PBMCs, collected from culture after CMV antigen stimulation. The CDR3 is CASTPYGGASNNEQFF. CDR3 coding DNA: TGTGCCAGCACCCCTTACGGGGGGGCGTCGAACAATGAGCAGTTCTTC.